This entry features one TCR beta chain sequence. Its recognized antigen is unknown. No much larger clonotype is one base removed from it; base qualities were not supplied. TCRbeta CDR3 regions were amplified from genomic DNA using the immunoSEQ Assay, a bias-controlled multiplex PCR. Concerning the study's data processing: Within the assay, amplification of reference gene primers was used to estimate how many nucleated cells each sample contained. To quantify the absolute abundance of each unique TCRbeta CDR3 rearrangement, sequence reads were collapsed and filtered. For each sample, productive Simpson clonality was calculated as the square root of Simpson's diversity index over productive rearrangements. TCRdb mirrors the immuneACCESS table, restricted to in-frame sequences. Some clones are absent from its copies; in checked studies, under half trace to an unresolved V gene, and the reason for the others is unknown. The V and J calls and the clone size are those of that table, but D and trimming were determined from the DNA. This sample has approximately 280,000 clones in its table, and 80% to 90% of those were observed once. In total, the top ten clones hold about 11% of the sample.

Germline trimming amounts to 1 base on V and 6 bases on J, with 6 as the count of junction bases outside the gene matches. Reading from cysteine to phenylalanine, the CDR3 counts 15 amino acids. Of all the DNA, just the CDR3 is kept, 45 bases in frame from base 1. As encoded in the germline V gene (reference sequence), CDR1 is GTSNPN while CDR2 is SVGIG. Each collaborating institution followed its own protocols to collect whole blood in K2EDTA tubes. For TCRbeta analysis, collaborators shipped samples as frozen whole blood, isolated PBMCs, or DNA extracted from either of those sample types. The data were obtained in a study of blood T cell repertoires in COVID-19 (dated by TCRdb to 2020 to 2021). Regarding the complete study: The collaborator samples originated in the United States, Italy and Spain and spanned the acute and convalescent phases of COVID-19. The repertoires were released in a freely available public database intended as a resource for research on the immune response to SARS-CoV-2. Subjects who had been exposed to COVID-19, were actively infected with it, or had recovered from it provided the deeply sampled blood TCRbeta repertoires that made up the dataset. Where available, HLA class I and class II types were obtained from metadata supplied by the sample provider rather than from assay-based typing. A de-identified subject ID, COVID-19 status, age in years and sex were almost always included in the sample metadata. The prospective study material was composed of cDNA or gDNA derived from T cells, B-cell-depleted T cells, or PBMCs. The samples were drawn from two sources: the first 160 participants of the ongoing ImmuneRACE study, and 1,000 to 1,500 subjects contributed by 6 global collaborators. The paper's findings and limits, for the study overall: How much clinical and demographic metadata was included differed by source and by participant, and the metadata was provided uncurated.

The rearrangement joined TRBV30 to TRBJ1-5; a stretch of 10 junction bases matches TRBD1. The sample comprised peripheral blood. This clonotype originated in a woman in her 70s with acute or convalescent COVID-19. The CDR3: CAWSAGGQGTQPQHF. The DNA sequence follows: TGTGCCTGGAGTGCAGGGGGACAGGGGACTCAGCCCCAGCATTTT.